A selection of T cell receptor beta chains follows, all from one sample in a study of blood T cell repertoires in COVID-19. TCRdb keeps only in-frame clones here, not all; method: immunoSEQ multiplex PCR. The sample contains roughly 34,000 clones, roughly nine tenths of which appear only once. The sample consisted of peripheral blood. The receptors stem from a human donor with active COVID-19. The donor label of this sample is uncertain. CDR3s include the opening cysteine and the closing phenylalanine or tryptophan. The order of the fields is D gene, V gene, clone size, J gene, CDR3 DNA, CDR3 protein. A D gene is named only where the DNA matches it firmly. For some rows the clone size is stated as once, few or many, or as a class when expanded; others skip it.

D: .
V: TRBV28
size: once
J: TRBJ1-1
DNA: TGTGCCAGCAGTTCCACAGGGAACACTGAAGCTTTCTTT
CDR3: CASSSTGNTEAFF

D: TRBD2
V: TRBV7-3
size: .
J: TRBJ2-3
DNA: TGTGCCAGCAGCCGTAGCGGGGGCCTGACAGATACGCAGTATTTT
CDR3: CASSRSGGLTDTQYF

D: TRBD1
V: TRBV30
size: .
J: TRBJ1-1
DNA: TGTGCCTGGAAAAAACAGGGGGCCACTGAAGCTTTCTTT
CDR3: CAWKKQGATEAFF

D: TRBD1
V: TRBV24-1
size: .
J: TRBJ1-3
DNA: TGTGCCACCAGTGCCCTCCCTCCGGGACAGGGGGCGTCCTCTGGAAACACCATATATTTT
CDR3: CATSALPPGQGASSGNTIYF

D: TRBD1
V: TRBV27
size: .
J: TRBJ2-7
DNA: TGTGCCAGCAGTTCGAGGACAGGGTCTGGCTACGAGCAGTACTTC
CDR3: CASSSRTGSGYEQYF

D: TRBD2
V: TRBV4-2
size: .
J: TRBJ2-5
DNA: TGTGCCAGCAGCGGAGGGACTAGCGGGAGTGGTGAGACCCAGTACTTC
CDR3: CASSGGTSGSGETQYF

D: TRBD2
V: TRBV5-6
size: .
J: TRBJ2-3
DNA: TGTGCCAGCAGCTTGGACCGGGGAGGGCGAACAGATACGCAGTATTTT
CDR3: CASSLDRGGRTDTQYF

D: .
V: TRBV6-2/TRBV6-3
size: once
J: TRBJ2-1
DNA: TGTGCCAGCAGTTATTCGCTTTGGGGGGGCAGGGGCTACAATGAGCAGTTCTTC
CDR3: CASSYSLWGGRGYNEQFF

D: .
V: TRBV27
size: .
J: TRBJ2-6
DNA: TGTGCCAGCAGTTTAGGAGTTACTGGGGCCAACGTCCTGACTTTC
CDR3: CASSLGVTGANVLTF

D: TRBD1
V: TRBV3-1/TRBV3-2
size: once
J: TRBJ2-7
DNA: TGTGCCAGCAGCCAGGTCCCGGACAGGGGGGGATTAGAGCAGTACTTC
CDR3: CASSQVPDRGGLEQYF

D: TRBD1
V: TRBV29-1
size: .
J: TRBJ2-3
DNA: TGCAGGGGACAGGTGCGTGACACAGATACGCAGTATTTT
CDR3: CRGQVRDTDTQYF

D: TRBD2
V: TRBV23-1
size: .
J: TRBJ2-7
DNA: TGCGCCAGCAGTCGGACTAGCCACCTCACCCAGCAAACCGACTACGAGCAGTACTTC
CDR3: CASSRTSHLTQQTDYEQYF

D: .
V: TRBV7-2
size: .
J: TRBJ2-1
DNA: TGTGCCAGCAGCTTAGAGGGGCCGGGAGGGGGCTACGAGCAGTTCTTC
CDR3: CASSLEGPGGGYEQFF

D: TRBD2
V: TRBV4-1
size: .
J: TRBJ2-3
DNA: TGCGCCAGCAGCCAAGATACTAGCGGGAGGGTAGATACGCAGTATTTT
CDR3: CASSQDTSGRVDTQYF

D: TRBD2
V: TRBV6-2/TRBV6-3
size: .
J: TRBJ2-1
DNA: TGTGCCAGCAGTCCCGGGAGGTACTACAATGAGCAGTTCTTC
CDR3: CASSPGRYYNEQFF

D: TRBD1
V: TRBV24-1
size: .
J: TRBJ2-7
DNA: TGTGCCACCAGTGATTCCCGGACAGGGTGGGAGCAGTACTTC
CDR3: CATSDSRTGWEQYF

D: TRBD1
V: TRBV28
size: .
J: TRBJ1-2
DNA: TGTGCCAGCAGTTTATCCGGGACAGGCCTAAACTATGGCTACACCTTC
CDR3: CASSLSGTGLNYGYTF

D: .
V: TRBV18
size: .
J: TRBJ2-7
DNA: TGTGCCAGCTCACCCCCGGTGGAGGCACCCTACGAGCAGTACTTC
CDR3: CASSPPVEAPYEQYF

D: .
V: TRBV11-2
size: .
J: TRBJ2-7
DNA: TGTGCCAGCAGCTTAAGCGAGACAGGCTTATACTACGAGCAGTACTTC
CDR3: CASSLSETGLYYEQYF

D: .
V: TRBV15
size: .
J: TRBJ2-2
DNA: TGTGCCACCAGCGGTGGGGGCGTGGGGACCGGGGAGCTGTTTTTT
CDR3: CATSGGGVGTGELFF

D: TRBD1
V: TRBV5-6
size: .
J: TRBJ2-5
DNA: TGTGCCAGCAGCTCCCCCAGGGGGCGGATTGAGGAGACCCAGTACTTC
CDR3: CASSSPRGRIEETQYF

D: .
V: TRBV5-1
size: once
J: TRBJ2-5
DNA: TGCGCCAGCAGCCCCCGGTCCTCCCAAGAGACCCAGTACTTC
CDR3: CASSPRSSQETQYF

D: TRBD1
V: TRBV5-4
size: .
J: TRBJ2-1
DNA: TGTGCCAGCAGCCCGAAGGACAGGATGAGCTCCTACAATGAGCAGTTCTTC
CDR3: CASSPKDRMSSYNEQFF

D: TRBD1
V: TRBV30
size: few
J: TRBJ1-6
DNA: TGTGCCTGGAGTACTCTTAGACAGGGGGATTCACCCCTCCACTTT
CDR3: CAWSTLRQGDSPLHF

D: .
V: TRBV27
size: .
J: TRBJ2-7
DNA: TGTGCCAGCAGTTTATTGGCCAACAGGTACGAGCAGTACTTC
CDR3: CASSLLANRYEQYF

D: .
V: TRBV3-1/TRBV3-2
size: .
J: TRBJ2-4
DNA: TGTGCCAGCAGCCAAGAAGCGCGAAACATTCAGTACTTC
CDR3: CASSQEARNIQYF

D: TRBD1
V: TRBV6-2/TRBV6-3
size: .
J: TRBJ2-5
DNA: TGTGCCAGCAGTTACCCCGGCAGGGGGCGGCGAGAGACCCAGTACTTC
CDR3: CASSYPGRGRRETQYF

D: .
V: TRBV19
size: .
J: TRBJ1-3
DNA: TGTGCCAGTAGTACGTCGGGGGGCGCTGGAAACACCATATATTTT
CDR3: CASSTSGGAGNTIYF

D: TRBD2
V: TRBV4-2
size: once
J: TRBJ2-1
DNA: TGTGCCAGCAGCCAACGGGGAGGGAACAACAATGAGCAGTTCTTC
CDR3: CASSQRGGNNNEQFF

D: .
V: TRBV6-1
size: .
J: TRBJ2-3
DNA: TGTGCCAGCAGTGAAGGAGGGCGGAGCACAGATACGCAGTATTTT
CDR3: CASSEGGRSTDTQYF

D: TRBD1
V: TRBV2
size: .
J: TRBJ1-4
DNA: TGTGCCAGCAGTGAAGAAAGGACAGGGAATGAAAAACTGTTTTTT
CDR3: CASSEERTGNEKLFF

D: TRBD2
V: TRBV28
size: .
J: TRBJ2-5
DNA: TGTGCCAGCAGTAGTGGGGGAGGGTGGGAGACCCAGTACTTC
CDR3: CASSSGGGWETQYF

D: .
V: TRBV27
size: .
J: TRBJ1-1
DNA: TGTGCCAGCAGTTTGGGGAGCCTGAGGGACACTGAAGCTTTCTTT
CDR3: CASSLGSLRDTEAFF

D: TRBD1
V: TRBV7-2
size: .
J: TRBJ2-7
DNA: TGTGCCAGCAGCTTATCGCGGACAGGGCCCTACGAGCAGTACTTC
CDR3: CASSLSRTGPYEQYF

D: .
V: TRBV29-1
size: .
J: TRBJ2-7
DNA: TGCAGCGTTGGGGGGGGCGGGCCACTTGGGAGCGAGCAGTACTTC
CDR3: CSVGGGGPLGSEQYF

D: .
V: TRBV19
size: .
J: TRBJ2-7
DNA: TGTGCCAGTAGTATAGGGGCCGGACTCTACGAGCAGTACTTC
CDR3: CASSIGAGLYEQYF

D: TRBD1
V: TRBV27
size: .
J: TRBJ2-4
DNA: TGTGCCAGCAGTTCACAGGGGGCCTTAGCCAAAAACATTCAGTACTTC
CDR3: CASSSQGALAKNIQYF

D: TRBD1
V: TRBV12-3/TRBV12-4
size: .
J: TRBJ2-3
DNA: TGTGCCAGCACCATACAGGGGGCCCTGGAGCAGTATTTT
CDR3: CASTIQGALEQYF